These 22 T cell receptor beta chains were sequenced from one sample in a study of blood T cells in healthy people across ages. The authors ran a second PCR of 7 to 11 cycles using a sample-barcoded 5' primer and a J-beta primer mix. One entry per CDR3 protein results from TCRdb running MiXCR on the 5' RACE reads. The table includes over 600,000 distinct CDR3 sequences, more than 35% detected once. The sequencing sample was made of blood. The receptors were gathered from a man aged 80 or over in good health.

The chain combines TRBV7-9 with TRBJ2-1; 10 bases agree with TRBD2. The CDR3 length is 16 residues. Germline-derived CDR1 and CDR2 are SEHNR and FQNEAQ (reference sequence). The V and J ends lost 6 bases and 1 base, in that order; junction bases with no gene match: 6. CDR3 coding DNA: TGTGCCAGCAGGCCCGGGACTAGCGTTTCCTACAATGAGCAGTTCTTC. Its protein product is CASRPGTSVSYNEQFF.

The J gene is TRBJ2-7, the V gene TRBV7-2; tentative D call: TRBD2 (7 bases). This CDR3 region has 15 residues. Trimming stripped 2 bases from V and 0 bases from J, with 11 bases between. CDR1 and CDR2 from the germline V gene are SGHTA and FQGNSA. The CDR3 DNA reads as TGTGCCAGCAGCTTAAGGGGGGGGAGCTCCTACGAGCAGTACTTC. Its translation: CASSLRGGSSYEQYF. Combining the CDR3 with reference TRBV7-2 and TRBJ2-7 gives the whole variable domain GAGVSQSPSNKVTEKGKDVELRCDPISGHTALYWYRQSLGQGLEFLIYFQGNSAPDKSGLPSDRFSAERTGGSVSTLTIQRTQQEDSAVYLCASSLRGGSSYEQYFGPGTRLTVT.

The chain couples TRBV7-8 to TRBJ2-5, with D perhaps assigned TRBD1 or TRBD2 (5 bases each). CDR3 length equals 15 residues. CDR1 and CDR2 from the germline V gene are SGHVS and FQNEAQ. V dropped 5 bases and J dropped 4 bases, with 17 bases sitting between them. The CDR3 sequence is CASSTDRGEGETQYF. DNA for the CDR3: TGTGCCAGCAGCACCGACAGAGGAGAGGGAGAGACCCAGTACTTC.

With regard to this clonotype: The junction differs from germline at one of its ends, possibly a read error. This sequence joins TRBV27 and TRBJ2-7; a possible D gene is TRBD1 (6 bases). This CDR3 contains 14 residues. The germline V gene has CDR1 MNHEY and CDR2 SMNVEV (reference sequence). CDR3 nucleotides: TGTGCCAGTAGTTTCCCAGGGGTGGGTAGCGAGCAGTACTTC. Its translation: CASSFPGVGSEQYF.

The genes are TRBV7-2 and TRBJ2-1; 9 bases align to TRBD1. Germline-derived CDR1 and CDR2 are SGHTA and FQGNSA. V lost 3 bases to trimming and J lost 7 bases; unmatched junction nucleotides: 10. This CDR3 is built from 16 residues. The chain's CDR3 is CASSFPPGQGWNEQFF. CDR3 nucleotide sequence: TGTGCCAGCAGCTTCCCCCCGGGACAGGGCTGGAATGAGCAGTTCTTC.

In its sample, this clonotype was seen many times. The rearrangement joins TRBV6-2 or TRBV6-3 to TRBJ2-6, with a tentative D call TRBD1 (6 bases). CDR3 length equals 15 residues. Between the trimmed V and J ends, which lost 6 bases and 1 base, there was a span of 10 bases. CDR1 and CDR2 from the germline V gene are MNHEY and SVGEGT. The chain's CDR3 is CASSLDRSGANVLTF. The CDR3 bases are TGTGCCAGCAGCCTCGACAGGTCTGGGGCCAACGTCCTGACTTTC.

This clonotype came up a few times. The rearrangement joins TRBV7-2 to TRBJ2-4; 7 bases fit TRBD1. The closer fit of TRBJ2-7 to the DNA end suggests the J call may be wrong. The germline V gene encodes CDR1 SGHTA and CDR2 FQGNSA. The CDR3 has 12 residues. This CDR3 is CASSLRTGEQYF. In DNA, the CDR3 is TGTGCCAGCAGCCTAAGGACAGGCGAGCAGTACTTC.

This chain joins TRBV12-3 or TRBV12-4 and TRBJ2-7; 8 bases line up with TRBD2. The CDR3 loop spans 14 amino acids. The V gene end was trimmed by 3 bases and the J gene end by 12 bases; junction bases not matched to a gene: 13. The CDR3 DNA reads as TGTGCCAGCAGTTTTAGCGTGTGGGGCGGGGGGCGGTACTTC. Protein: CASSFSVWGGGRYF.

The CDR3 DNA follows: TGCGCCAGCAGCTTGATGGGACAGCTAAATCAGCCCCAGCATTTT. This encodes CASSLMGQLNQPQHF. The V call is TRBV5-1, the J call TRBJ1-5, with TRBD1 matching over 7 bases. The CDR3 loop spans 15 amino acids. After removal of 1 base from V and 4 bases from J, the junction contained 5 bases not matched to a gene. Germline CDR1 and CDR2: SGHRS and YFSETQ.

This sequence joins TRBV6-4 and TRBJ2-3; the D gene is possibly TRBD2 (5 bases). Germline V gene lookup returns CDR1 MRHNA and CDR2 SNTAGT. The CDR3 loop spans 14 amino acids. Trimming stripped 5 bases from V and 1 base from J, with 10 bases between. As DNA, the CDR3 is TGTGCCAGCAGTACCACTAGACGCACAGATACGCAGTATTTT. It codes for CASSTTRRTDTQYF.

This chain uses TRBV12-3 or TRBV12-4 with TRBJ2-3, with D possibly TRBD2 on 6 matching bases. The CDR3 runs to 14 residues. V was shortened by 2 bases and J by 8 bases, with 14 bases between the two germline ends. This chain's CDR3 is CASSLLAERVTQYF. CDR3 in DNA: TGTGCCAGCAGTTTATTAGCGGAGCGGGTTACGCAGTATTTT.

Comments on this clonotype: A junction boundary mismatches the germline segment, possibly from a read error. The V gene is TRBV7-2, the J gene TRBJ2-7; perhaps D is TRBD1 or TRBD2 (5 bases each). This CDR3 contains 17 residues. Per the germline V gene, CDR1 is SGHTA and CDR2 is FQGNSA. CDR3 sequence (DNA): TGTGCCAGCAGCTTAGCGCTAATCCGGGACCAATCCTACGAGCGGTACTTC. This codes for CASSLALIRDQSYERYF.

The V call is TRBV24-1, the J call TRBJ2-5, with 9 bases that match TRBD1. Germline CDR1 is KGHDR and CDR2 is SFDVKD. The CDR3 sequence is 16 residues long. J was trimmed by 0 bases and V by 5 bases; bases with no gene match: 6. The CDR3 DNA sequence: TGTGCCACCAGTGGTACCGGGACAGGGAACCAAGAGACCCAGTACTTC. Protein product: CATSGTGTGNQETQYF.

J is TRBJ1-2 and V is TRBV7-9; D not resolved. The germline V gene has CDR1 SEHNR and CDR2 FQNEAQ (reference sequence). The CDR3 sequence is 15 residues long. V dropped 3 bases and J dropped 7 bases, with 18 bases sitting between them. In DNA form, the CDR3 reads TGTGCCAGCAGCTTCGACGGAACGGGCGGTATTGGCTACACCTTC. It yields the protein CASSFDGTGGIGYTF.

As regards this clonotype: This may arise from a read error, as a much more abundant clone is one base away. The CDR3 reads CSVEGVSSNDGYTF. For the CDR3, the DNA is TGCAGCGTTGAAGGCGTCAGTTCTAACGATGGCTACACCTTC. The rearrangement links TRBV29-1 to TRBJ1-2, with D unclear. CDR3 length: 14 residues. CDR1 and CDR2 from the germline V gene are SQVTM and ANQGSEA.

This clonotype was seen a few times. CDR3 region: CASSVSRYNEQFF. For the CDR3, the DNA is TGTGCCAGCAGTGTTTCGAGATACAATGAGCAGTTCTTC. This chain links TRBV12-3 or TRBV12-4 with TRBJ2-1; no clear D. Between the trimmed V and J ends, which lost 5 bases and 4 bases, there was a span of 9 bases. The CDR3 extends over 13 amino acids.

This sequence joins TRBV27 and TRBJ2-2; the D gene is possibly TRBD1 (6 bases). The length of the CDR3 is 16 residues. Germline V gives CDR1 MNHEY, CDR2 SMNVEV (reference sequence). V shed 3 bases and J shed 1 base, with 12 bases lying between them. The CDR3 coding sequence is TGTGCCAGCAGTTTCCTGAGAGGGGGGAACACCGGGGAGCTGTTTTTT. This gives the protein CASSFLRGGNTGELFF.

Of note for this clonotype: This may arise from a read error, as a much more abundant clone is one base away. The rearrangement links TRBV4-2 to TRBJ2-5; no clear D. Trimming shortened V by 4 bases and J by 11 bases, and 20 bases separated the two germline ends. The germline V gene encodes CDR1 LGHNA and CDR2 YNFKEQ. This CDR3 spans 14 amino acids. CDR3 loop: CASSLNRVINEQYF. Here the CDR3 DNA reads TGTGCCAGCAGCCTAAATAGGGTTATCAATGAGCAGTACTTC.

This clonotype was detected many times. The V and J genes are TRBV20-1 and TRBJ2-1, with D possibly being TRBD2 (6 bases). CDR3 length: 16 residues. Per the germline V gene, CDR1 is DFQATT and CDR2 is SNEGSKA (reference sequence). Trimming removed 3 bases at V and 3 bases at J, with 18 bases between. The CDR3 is CSASGRVGGLYNEQFF. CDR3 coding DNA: TGCAGTGCTAGTGGAAGGGTGGGAGGACTCTACAATGAGCAGTTCTTC.

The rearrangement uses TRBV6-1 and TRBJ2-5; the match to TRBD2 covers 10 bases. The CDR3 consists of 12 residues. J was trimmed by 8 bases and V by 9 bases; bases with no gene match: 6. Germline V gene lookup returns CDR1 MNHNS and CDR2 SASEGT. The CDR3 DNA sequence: TGTGCCAGTGTAACTAGCGGGGCCACCCAGTACTTC. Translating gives CASVTSGATQYF.

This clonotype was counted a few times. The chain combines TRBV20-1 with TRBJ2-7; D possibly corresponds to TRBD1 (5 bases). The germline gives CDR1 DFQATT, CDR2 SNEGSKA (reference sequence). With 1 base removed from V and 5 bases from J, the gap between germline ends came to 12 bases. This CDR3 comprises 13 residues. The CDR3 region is CSARGRVFHEQYF. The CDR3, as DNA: TGCAGTGCTAGAGGCAGGGTTTTCCACGAGCAGTACTTC.

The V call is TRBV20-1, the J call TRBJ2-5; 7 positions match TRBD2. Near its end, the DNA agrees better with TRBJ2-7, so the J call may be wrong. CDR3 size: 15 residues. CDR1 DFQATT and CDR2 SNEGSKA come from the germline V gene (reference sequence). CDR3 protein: CSARDGTSVTYEQYF. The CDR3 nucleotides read TGCAGTGCTAGAGATGGTACTAGCGTCACCTACGAGCAGTACTTC.